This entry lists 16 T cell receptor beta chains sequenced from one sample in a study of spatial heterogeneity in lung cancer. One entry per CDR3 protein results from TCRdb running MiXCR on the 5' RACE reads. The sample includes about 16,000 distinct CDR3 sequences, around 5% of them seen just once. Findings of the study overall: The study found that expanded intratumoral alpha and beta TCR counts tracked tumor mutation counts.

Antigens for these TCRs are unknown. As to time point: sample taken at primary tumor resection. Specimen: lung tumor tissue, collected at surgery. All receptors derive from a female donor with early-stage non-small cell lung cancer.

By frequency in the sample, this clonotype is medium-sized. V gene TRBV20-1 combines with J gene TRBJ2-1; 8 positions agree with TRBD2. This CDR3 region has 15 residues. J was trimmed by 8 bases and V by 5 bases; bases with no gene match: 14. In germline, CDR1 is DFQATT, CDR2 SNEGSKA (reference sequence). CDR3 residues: CSAHPPSGGRYEQFF. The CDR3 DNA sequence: TGCAGTGCTCACCCCCCAAGCGGGGGTCGCTATGAGCAGTTCTTC.

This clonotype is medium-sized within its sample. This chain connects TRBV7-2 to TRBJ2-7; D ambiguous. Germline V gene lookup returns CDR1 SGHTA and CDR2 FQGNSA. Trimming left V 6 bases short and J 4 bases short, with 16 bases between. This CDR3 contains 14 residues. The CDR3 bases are TGTGCCAGCAGGACCGCGACCCTTGGGTACGAGCAGTACTTC. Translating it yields CASRTATLGYEQYF. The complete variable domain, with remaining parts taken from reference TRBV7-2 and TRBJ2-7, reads GAGVSQSPSNKVTEKGKDVELRCDPISGHTALYWYRQSLGQGLEFLIYFQGNSAPDKSGLPSDRFSAERTGGSVSTLTIQRTQQEDSAVYLCASRTATLGYEQYFGPGTRLTVT.

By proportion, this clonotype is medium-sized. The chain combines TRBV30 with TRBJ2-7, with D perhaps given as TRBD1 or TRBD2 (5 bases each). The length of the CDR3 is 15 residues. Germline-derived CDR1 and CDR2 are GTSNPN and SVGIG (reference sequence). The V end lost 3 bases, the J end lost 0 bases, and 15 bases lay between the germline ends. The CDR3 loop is CAWSELGVNSYEQYF. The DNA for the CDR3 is TGTGCCTGGAGCGAACTGGGGGTTAACTCCTACGAGCAGTACTTC.

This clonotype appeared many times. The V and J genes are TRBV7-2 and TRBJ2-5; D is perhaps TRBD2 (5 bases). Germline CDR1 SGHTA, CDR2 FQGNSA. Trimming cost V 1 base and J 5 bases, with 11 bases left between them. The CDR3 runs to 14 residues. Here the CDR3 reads CASSLEVRRETQYF. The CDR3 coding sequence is TGTGCCAGCAGCTTAGAGGTGCGGAGGGAGACCCAGTACTTC.

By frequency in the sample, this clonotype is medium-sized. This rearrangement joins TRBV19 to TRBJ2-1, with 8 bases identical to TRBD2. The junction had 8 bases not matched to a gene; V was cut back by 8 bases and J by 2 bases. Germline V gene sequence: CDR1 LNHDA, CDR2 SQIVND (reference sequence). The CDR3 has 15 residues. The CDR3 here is CASGSGSGTYNEQFF. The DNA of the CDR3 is TGTGCCAGTGGGTCCGGTAGCGGGACCTACAATGAGCAGTTCTTC.

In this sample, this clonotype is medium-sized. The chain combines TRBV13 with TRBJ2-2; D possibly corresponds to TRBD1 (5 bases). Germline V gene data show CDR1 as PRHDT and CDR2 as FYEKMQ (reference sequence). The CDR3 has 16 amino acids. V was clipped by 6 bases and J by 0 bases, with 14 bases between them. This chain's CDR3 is CASSPLRTTNTGELFF. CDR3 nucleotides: TGTGCCAGCAGTCCTCTGCGGACAACGAACACCGGGGAGCTGTTTTTT.

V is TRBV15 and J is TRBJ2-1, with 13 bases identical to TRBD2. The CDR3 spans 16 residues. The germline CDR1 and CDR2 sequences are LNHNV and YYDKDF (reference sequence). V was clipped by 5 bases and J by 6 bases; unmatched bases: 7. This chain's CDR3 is CATSDRLAGGFNEQFF. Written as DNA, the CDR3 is TGTGCCACCAGCGACCGACTAGCGGGAGGTTTCAATGAGCAGTTCTTC.

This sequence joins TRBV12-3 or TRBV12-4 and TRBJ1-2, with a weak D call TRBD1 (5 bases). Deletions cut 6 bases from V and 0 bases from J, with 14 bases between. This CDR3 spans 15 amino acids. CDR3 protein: CASSPHGAPNYGYTF. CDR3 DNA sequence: TGTGCCAGCAGCCCCCATGGGGCCCCTAACTATGGCTACACCTTC.

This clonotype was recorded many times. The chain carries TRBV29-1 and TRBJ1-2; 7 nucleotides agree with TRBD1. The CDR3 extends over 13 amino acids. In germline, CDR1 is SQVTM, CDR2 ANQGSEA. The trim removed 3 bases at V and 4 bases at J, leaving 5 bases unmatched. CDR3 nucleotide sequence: TGCAGCGTTGAGGTCCGGGACAGCTATGGCTACACCTTC. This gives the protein CSVEVRDSYGYTF.

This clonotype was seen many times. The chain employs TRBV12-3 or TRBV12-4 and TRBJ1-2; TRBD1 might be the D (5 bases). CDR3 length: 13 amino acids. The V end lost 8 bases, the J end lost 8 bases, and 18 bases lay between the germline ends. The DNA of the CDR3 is TGTGCCAGCGCCCCTACATCAACAGGCGGCTACACCTTC. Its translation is CASAPTSTGGYTF.

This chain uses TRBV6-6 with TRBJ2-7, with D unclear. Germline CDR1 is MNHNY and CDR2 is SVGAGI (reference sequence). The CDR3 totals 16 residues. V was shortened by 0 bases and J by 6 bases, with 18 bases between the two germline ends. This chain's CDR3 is CASSYSQERTTPEQYF. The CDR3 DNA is TGTGCCAGCAGTTACTCGCAGGAGCGAACCACACCCGAGCAGTACTTC.

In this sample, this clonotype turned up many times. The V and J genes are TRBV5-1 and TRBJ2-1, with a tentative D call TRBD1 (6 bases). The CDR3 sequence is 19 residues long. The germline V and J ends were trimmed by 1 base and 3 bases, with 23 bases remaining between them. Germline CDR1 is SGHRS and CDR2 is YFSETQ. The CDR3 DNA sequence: TGCGCCAGCAGCTTGAGTTCCCGTGACTACAGGGATCGCTACAATGAGCAGTTCTTC. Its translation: CASSLSSRDYRDRYNEQFF.

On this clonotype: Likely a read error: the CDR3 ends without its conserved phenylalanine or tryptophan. This CDR3 is CSVELDRAQNTGELFS. The CDR3 DNA is TGCAGCGTCGAATTAGACAGGGCCCAGAACACCGGGGAGCTGTTTTCT. The chain links TRBV29-1 to TRBJ2-2, with TRBD1 identical over 7 bases. Germline V gene data show CDR1 as SQVTM and CDR2 as ANQGSEA. CDR3 length: 16 amino acids. V gave up 6 bases and J gave up 1 base; unmatched junction bases: 11.

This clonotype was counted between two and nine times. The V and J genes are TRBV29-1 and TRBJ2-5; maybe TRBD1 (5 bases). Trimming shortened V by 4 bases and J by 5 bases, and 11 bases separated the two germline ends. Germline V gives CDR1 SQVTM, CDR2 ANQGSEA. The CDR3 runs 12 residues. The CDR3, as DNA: TGCAGCGTTGTTTCCAGGGCGGAGACCCAGTACTTC. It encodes CSVVSRAETQYF.

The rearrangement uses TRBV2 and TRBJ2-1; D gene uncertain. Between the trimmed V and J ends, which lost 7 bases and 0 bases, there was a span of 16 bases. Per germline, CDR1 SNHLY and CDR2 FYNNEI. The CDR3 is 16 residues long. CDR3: CASTEGRVGSYNEQFF. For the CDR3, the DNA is TGTGCCAGCACCGAAGGACGGGTGGGCTCCTACAATGAGCAGTTCTTC.

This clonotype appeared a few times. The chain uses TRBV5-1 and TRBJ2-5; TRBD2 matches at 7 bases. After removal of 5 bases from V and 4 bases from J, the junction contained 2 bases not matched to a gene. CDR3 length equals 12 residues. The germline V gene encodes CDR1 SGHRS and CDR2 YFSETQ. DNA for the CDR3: TGCGCCAGCAGGAGGGAGGGAGAGACCCAGTACTTC. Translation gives CASRREGETQYF.